This T cell receptor beta chain was identified in a study of HIV-infected patients and healthy controls. Worth noting for this clonotype: Its antigen is not known.

Study-wide points: Healthy controls carried many MAIT alpha-chain CDR3s, while HIV+ repertoires had few.

All unsorted peripheral T cells were captured because whole blood was used without fractionation. The RNA source was a 2.5 ml peripheral blood draw. Germline lookup yields CDR1 SQVTM and CDR2 ANQGSEA. The V gene lost 6 bases and the J gene lost 3 bases, with 14 bases spanning the gap. The CDR3 length is 13 residues. Alpha and beta constant-region primers primed reverse transcription of about 500 ng RNA. Each of the alpha and beta chains got its own library through chain-specific third strand synthesis with indices. Second strand DNA was synthesized using a primer at the SP2 site. TCRdb reprocessed the 5' RACE reads with MiXCR, giving one entry per CDR3 protein. The sample includes roughly 17,000 distinct CDR3 sequences, around 5.5% of them seen just once.

The specimen sequenced was blood. The clonotype was recovered from an adult in good health. The chain employs TRBV29-1 and TRBJ1-1; D might be TRBD1 (5 bases). The CDR3 nucleotides read TGCAGCGTGGCCCCCATGGGGGACACTGAAGCTTTCTTT. This translates into CSVAPMGDTEAFF.